This T cell receptor (beta chain) was retrieved from a study of control samples from healthy donors and cancer patients. TCRdb's table, derived via immunoSEQ multiplex PCR, lists solely in-frame clones and lacks some. The repertoire holds about 85,000 clones, with just under 90% as singletons. Comment on this clone: The junction does not match germline at one end; this may be a read error.

The CDR3 has 11 residues. V gene TRBV12-3 or TRBV12-4 combines with J gene TRBJ2-1; 11 bases match TRBD1. The specimen was blood. The sequence was obtained from a man aged 45 to 65 in good health. The CDR3 region is CASSFQGQGVF. The CDR3 DNA reads as TGTGCCAGCAGTTTTCAGGGACAGGGGGTCTTC.